The sample holds one count of the clone carrying this TCR beta chain. Looked up from germline, CDR1 is MNHEY and CDR2 is SVGAGI. This CDR3 has 14 amino acids. V dropped 6 bases and J dropped 3; count of bases not matched to a gene: 8. The source of the sample is a study of PD-L1 blockade in urothelial cancer. In the study overall: Males with bladder-origin urothelial cancer made up about 90% of the roughly 29 patients. Between 0 and 3 prior chemotherapy regimens had been given to patients. T cells were recovered from blood samples at a median of around 140,000.

Time point indicated: peripheral blood 6 weeks after treatment start. The data were produced by immunoSEQ multiplex PCR, yet TCRdb's version contains in-frame clones alone and is incomplete. The sample holds 38,000 or so clones, roughly 82% seen once. The clonotype was recovered from a man aged 35-49 years with urothelial cancer. This rearrangement joins TRBV6-5 to TRBJ2-7; 7 bases fit TRBD2. The input for sequencing was PBMCs, taken around atezolizumab (anti-PD-L1) treatment. The CDR3 reads CASRRVSGNYEQYF. CDR3 DNA sequence: TGTGCCAGCAGACGAGTAAGCGGGAACTACGAGCAGTACTTC.